The 31 T cell receptor beta chains given below trace back to one sample, sequenced in a study of shared clonotypes between healthy human individuals. Naive CD8 cells, CD45RO-negative and positively selected for CCR7, excluded terminally differentiated effector memory CD45RA+ cells. Assay: immunoSEQ multiplex PCR; the TCRdb copy retains only in-frame clones and omits some. The sample lists hundreds of thousands of clones; 95% to 98% were seen once. Sample: naive CD8+ T cells sorted from blood. Receptors originate from a man in his thirties or forties in good health.

The rearrangement joins TRBV7-2 to TRBJ2-7, with D unresolved. Germline V gene data show CDR1 as SGHTA and CDR2 as FQGNSA. There are 13 residues in the CDR3. Deletions cut 3 bases from V and 3 bases from J, with 9 bases between. The CDR3 sequence: CASSFGPNYEQYF. The CDR3 DNA sequence: TGTGCCAGCAGCTTCGGGCCCAACTACGAGCAGTACTTC.

V is TRBV6-1 and J is TRBJ2-7, with a possible D match to TRBD2 (6 bases). CDR3 length: 16 amino acids. Deletions cut 2 bases from V and 1 base from J, with 15 bases between. Germline V CDR1 and CDR2: MNHNS, SASEGT. CDR3 sequence reads: CASSESVAGGSYEQYF. The CDR3 DNA reads as TGTGCCAGCAGTGAAAGTGTAGCCGGAGGGTCCTACGAGCAGTACTTC.

J is TRBJ2-1 and V is TRBV9, with 7 bases matching TRBD2. This CDR3 region has 14 residues. Per the germline V gene, CDR1 is SGDLS and CDR2 is YYNGEE. V was pared by 0 bases and J by 8 bases, with 5 bases of the junction left unmatched. CDR3 region: CASSVVSGNDEQFF. CDR3 DNA sequence: TGTGCCAGCAGCGTAGTAAGCGGGAACGATGAGCAGTTCTTC.

The rearrangement joins TRBV9 to TRBJ2-1; D is perhaps TRBD1 or TRBD2 (6 bases each). Germline CDR1 and CDR2: SGDLS and YYNGEE. V was trimmed by 4 bases and J by 9 bases, leaving 14 bases between them. CDR3 length: 13 residues. The DNA of the CDR3 is TGTGCCAGCAGCAAAGGAGGGGGTCTTGAGCAGTTCTTC. It yields the protein CASSKGGGLEQFF. The variable domain in full, completed from reference TRBV9 and TRBJ2-1, reads DSGVTQTPKHLITATGQRVTLRCSPRSGDLSVYWYQQSLDQGLQFLIQYYNGEERAKGNILERFSAQQFPDLHSELNLSSLELGDSALYFCASSKGGGLEQFFGPGTRLTVL.

The chain employs TRBV6-1 and TRBJ1-2; D is unresolved. The germline gives CDR1 MNHNS, CDR2 SASEGT. The CDR3 spans 15 residues. Trimming cost V 0 bases and J 8 bases, with 16 bases left between them. The CDR3 here is CASSEASGSPWGYTF. CDR3 nucleotides: TGTGCCAGCAGTGAAGCGAGTGGTTCCCCGTGGGGCTACACCTTC.

This clone showed up just once. The chain uses TRBV2 and TRBJ1-5, with 8 positions matching TRBD1. V was pared by 3 bases and J by 4 bases, with 14 bases of the junction left unmatched. CDR3 length: 18 residues. Germline V gives CDR1 SNHLY, CDR2 FYNNEI. For the CDR3, the DNA is TGTGCCAGCAGTGAGGAAGCGTCGCAGGGGGCCTGGAATCAGCCCCAGCATTTT. Translation gives CASSEEASQGAWNQPQHF.

The rearrangement uses TRBV7-9 and TRBJ2-7; unclear D gene. With 5 bases removed from V and 2 bases from J, the gap between germline ends came to 13 bases. CDR1 is SEHNR and CDR2 is FQNEAQ in the germline V gene (reference sequence). CDR3 length: 14 residues. For the CDR3, the DNA is TGTGCCAGCAGCCTCCGAACTGAGCCCTACGAGCAGTACTTC. It encodes CASSLRTEPYEQYF.

The chain joins TRBV7-8 to TRBJ1-1; the D is unclear. CDR1 is SGHVS, CDR2 FQNEAQ, per germline. Trimming left V 1 base short and J 7 bases short, with 7 bases between. There are 12 residues in the CDR3. The CDR3 DNA sequence: TGTGCCAGCAGCTTAGTTGCTGGTGAAGCTTTCTTT. Translation: CASSLVAGEAFF.

J is TRBJ2-2 and V is TRBV27; 13 bases align to TRBD2. The germline V gene has CDR1 MNHEY and CDR2 SMNVEV (reference sequence). The CDR3 consists of 18 residues. V was pared by 5 bases and J by 5 bases, with 11 bases of the junction left unmatched. CDR3 protein: CASSEGQGLAGTTGELFF. CDR3 DNA sequence: TGTGCCAGCAGTGAAGGACAGGGACTAGCGGGGACAACCGGGGAGCTGTTTTTT.

The chain couples TRBV2 to TRBJ2-2, with D perhaps assigned TRBD1 or TRBD2 (5 bases each). CDR3 length equals 15 residues. V was shortened by 10 bases and J by 0 bases, with 15 bases between the two germline ends. CDR1 is SNHLY and CDR2 is FYNNEI in the germline V gene. The CDR3 nucleotides are TGTGCCAATACCGACGGGGCTACGAACACCGGGGAGCTGTTTTTT. This codes for CANTDGATNTGELFF.

V usage is TRBV7-6 and J usage is TRBJ2-1; 8 positions agree with TRBD2. The CDR3 contains 15 residues. J lost 7 bases, V lost 2 bases, and 7 bases had no gene match. Germline CDR1 is SGHVS and CDR2 is FNYEAQ. CDR3 nucleotide sequence: TGTGCCAGCAGCTTACTAGCGGGTACTGGGAATGAGCAGTTCTTC. Translation gives CASSLLAGTGNEQFF.

CDR3 coding DNA: TGTGCCAGCAGTTTCCGACTAGCCAGAGAGACCCAGTACTTC. It specifies CASSFRLARETQYF. The rearrangement joins TRBV28 to TRBJ2-5; 7 bases are a match to TRBD2. Germline-derived CDR1 and CDR2 are MDHEN and SYDVKM. V lost 3 bases to trimming and J lost 4 bases; unmatched junction nucleotides: 5. This CDR3 spans 14 amino acids.

This chain joins TRBV4-1 and TRBJ1-5, with D uncertain. This CDR3 comprises 15 residues. V was pared by 5 bases and J by 0 bases, with 11 bases between. CDR1 MGHRA and CDR2 YSYEKL come from the germline V gene. The CDR3 sequence: CASSIDGDSNQPQHF. The CDR3 region has the DNA TGCGCCAGCAGCATAGACGGCGATAGCAATCAGCCCCAGCATTTT.

This chain connects TRBV5-8 to TRBJ1-5; possible D gene TRBD1, 5 bases. The CDR3 has 15 residues. Per germline, CDR1 SGHTS and CDR2 YDEGEE. Trimming removed 4 bases from V and 2 bases from J, with 13 bases in between. The CDR3 region has the DNA TGTGCCAGCAGCGGGACCCGGAGAGGCAATCAGCCCCAGCATTTT. Translated, it gives CASSGTRRGNQPQHF.

The chain employs TRBV29-1 and TRBJ2-7; 14 bases fit TRBD2. This CDR3 is 13 amino acids long. V gave up 4 bases and J gave up 4 bases; unmatched junction bases: 0. The V gene's germline CDR1 is SQVTM and CDR2 ANQGSEA. This CDR3 is CSVGTSGRYEQYF. CDR3 nucleotide sequence: TGCAGCGTTGGGACTAGCGGGAGGTACGAGCAGTACTTC.

V is TRBV6-6 and J is TRBJ1-4; no firm D call. Per germline, CDR1 MNHNY and CDR2 SVGAGI (reference sequence). V was trimmed by 6 bases and J by 8 bases, leaving 19 bases between them. CDR3 length: 15 residues. The chain's CDR3 is CASSPSGTRSEKLFF. The CDR3 DNA follows: TGTGCCAGCAGCCCCTCAGGAACCCGAAGCGAAAAACTGTTTTTT.

The chain uses TRBV7-2 and TRBJ2-7; 9 bases fit TRBD1. V shed 2 bases and J 0 bases; nucleotides not matched to a gene: 5. The germline V gene has CDR1 SGHTA and CDR2 FQGNSA. CDR3 length: 16 amino acids. CDR3 in DNA: TGTGCCAGCAGCTTATATTTGGGACAGGGCTCCTACGAGCAGTACTTC. Protein product: CASSLYLGQGSYEQYF.

The chain joins TRBV9 to TRBJ2-1; D possibly corresponds to TRBD2 (5 bases). The CDR3 extends over 16 amino acids. Germline values: CDR1 SGDLS, CDR2 YYNGEE. With 0 bases removed from V and 6 bases from J, the gap between germline ends came to 16 bases. This CDR3 reads CASSVEGLEVANEQFF. CDR3 nucleotides: TGTGCCAGCAGCGTAGAAGGACTGGAGGTAGCCAATGAGCAGTTCTTC.

V usage is TRBV9 and J usage is TRBJ1-3; D gene unclear. The germline CDR1 and CDR2 sequences are SGDLS and YYNGEE. The CDR3 loop spans 17 amino acids. The germline V and J ends were trimmed by 3 bases and 5 bases, with 21 bases remaining between them. The CDR3 region has the DNA TGTGCCAGCAGCGCCTCCTCATCAGGCACAGCAAGAAACACCATATATTTT. Translation: CASSASSSGTARNTIYF.

V and J are TRBV5-5 and TRBJ2-1; weak D call: TRBD1 (7 bases). The CDR3 spans 18 residues. Trimming removed 7 bases at V and 7 bases at J, with 30 bases between. Germline CDR1 SGHKS, CDR2 YYEKEE (reference sequence). DNA for the CDR3: TGTGCCAGCGGTGGGTTGGACGTTTTTCTCAGGGGGGAGAATGAGCAGTTCTTC. It codes for CASGGLDVFLRGENEQFF.

J is TRBJ1-5 and V is TRBV4-1, with no clear D. Between the trimmed V and J ends, which lost 1 base and 4 bases, there was a span of 11 bases. This CDR3 contains 15 residues. CDR1 and CDR2 from the germline V gene are MGHRA and YSYEKL. CDR3 in DNA: TGCGCCAGCAGCCAAGCGGGTCTGGGGAATCAGCCCCAGCATTTT. Translation: CASSQAGLGNQPQHF.

The V gene is TRBV7-2, the J gene TRBJ2-1; D is unresolved. The germline V gene encodes CDR1 SGHTA and CDR2 FQGNSA. Trimming cost V 7 bases and J 10 bases, with 11 bases left between them. The CDR3 runs 11 residues. CDR3 protein: CASNWGGEQFF. The CDR3, as DNA: TGTGCCAGCAACTGGGGTGGCGAGCAGTTCTTC.

The rearrangement links TRBV29-1 to TRBJ2-5; possible D gene TRBD2, 6 bases. Trimming shortened V by 7 bases and J by 3 bases, and 21 bases separated the two germline ends. There are 15 residues in the CDR3. Germline V CDR1 and CDR2: SQVTM, ANQGSEA. The CDR3 loop is CSGGILAREEETQYF. CDR3 nucleotides: TGCAGCGGCGGGATCCTAGCGAGAGAGGAAGAGACCCAGTACTTC.

Note on this clone: This CDR3 is also generated by other DNA sequences in the sample. The V call is TRBV5-1, the J call TRBJ2-1; weak D call: TRBD2 (5 bases). The length of the CDR3 is 13 residues. Deletions cut 0 bases from V and 8 bases from J, with 9 bases between. Germline CDR1 is SGHRS and CDR2 is YFSETQ. As DNA, the CDR3 is TGCGCCAGCAGCTTGGGGGGAGCGGATGAGCAGTTCTTC. It yields the protein CASSLGGADEQFF.

The J gene is TRBJ1-1, the V gene TRBV7-9; no firm D call. This CDR3 has 15 residues. Germline assignment: CDR1 SEHNR and CDR2 FQNEAQ (reference sequence). V was clipped by 1 base and J by 4 bases, with 13 bases between them. The CDR3 protein is CASSLEAGRITEAFF. The CDR3 DNA sequence: TGTGCCAGCAGCTTAGAAGCCGGGAGGATCACTGAAGCTTTCTTT.

The rearrangement links TRBV4-1 to TRBJ2-7; weak D call: TRBD1 (6 bases). The V and J ends lost 1 base and 2 bases respectively, with 15 bases between them. CDR1 MGHRA and CDR2 YSYEKL come from the germline V gene. This CDR3 has 16 amino acids. The CDR3 DNA reads as TGCGCCAGCAGCCAAGTTTCCGGGACACTCGCCTACGAGCAGTACTTC. Protein: CASSQVSGTLAYEQYF.

The chain has TRBV2 and TRBJ1-4, with D tentatively TRBD1 (5 bases). The CDR3 has 12 amino acids. CDR1 SNHLY and CDR2 FYNNEI come from the germline V gene. Trimming cost V 10 bases and J 8 bases, with 14 bases left between them. CDR3 sequence: CATGGSWEKLFF. CDR3 sequence (DNA): TGTGCCACCGGGGGGTCTTGGGAAAAACTGTTTTTT. Using reference TRBV2 and TRBJ1-4 for the parts outside the CDR3, the full variable domain is EPEVTQTPSHQVTQMGQEVILRCVPISNHLYFYWYRQILGQKVEFLVSFYNNEISEKSEIFDDQFSVERPDGSNFTLKIRSTKLEDSAMYFCATGGSWEKLFFGSGTQLSVL.

This chain links TRBV5-6 with TRBJ1-2, with no clear D. This CDR3 is 12 amino acids long. Between the trimmed V and J ends, which lost 1 base and 9 bases, there was a span of 10 bases. Germline V gene lookup returns CDR1 SGHDT and CDR2 YYEEEE. CDR3 DNA sequence: TGTGCCAGCAGCTTGAGTAGCCCTCGCTACACCTTC. This gives the protein CASSLSSPRYTF.

V gene TRBV6-1 combines with J gene TRBJ2-7; 7 bases align to TRBD1. The CDR3 is 15 amino acids. The V segment lost 6 bases and the J segment 6 bases; nucleotides outside the gene matches: 14. Germline V CDR1 and CDR2: MNHNS, SASEGT. The CDR3 DNA reads TGTGCCAGCAGGGCGGGCAGGGGGTTACCTGTCGAGCAGTACTTC. Amino acids: CASRAGRGLPVEQYF.

As to this clone: Within the sample, other DNA sequences also encode this same CDR3. The V and J genes are TRBV7-9 and TRBJ2-3, with D uncertain. CDR3 length: 11 residues. Germline V gene data show CDR1 as SEHNR and CDR2 as FQNEAQ (reference sequence). V lost 3 bases and J lost 6, with 4 bases in between. The CDR3 reads CASSLSDTQYF. As DNA, the CDR3 is TGTGCCAGCAGCTTGAGTGATACGCAGTATTTT.

In regard to this clone: Distinct nucleotide sequences in the sample also encode this CDR3. The chain has TRBV28 and TRBJ2-7; D is unclear. Trimming removed 5 bases at V and 0 bases at J, with 8 bases between. This CDR3 is 13 amino acids long. Germline CDR1 and CDR2: MDHEN and SYDVKM. CDR3 sequence (DNA): TGTGCCAGCAGTCTTGGCGGCTCCTACGAGCAGTACTTC. Protein sequence: CASSLGGSYEQYF.